This T cell receptor beta chain comes out of a study of cytotoxic CD8 clonotypes in ibrutinib-treated CLL. Study-wide results and limits: Patients with sustained remission and those progressing were sampled at differing times.

Germline assignment: CDR1 SGHDT and CDR2 YYEEEE. The CDR3 runs 18 residues. With V trimmed by 3 bases and J by 1 base, 6 bases remained unmatched. Repertoires were generated with immunoSEQ multiplex PCR, while TCRdb's copy carries only in-frame clones and drops some. This table holds some 200,000 clones, more than 65% found once. At least ten counts were recorded for this clone. Its antigen is currently unknown. The clonotype comes from a human donor with chronic lymphocytic leukemia. V is TRBV5-6 and J is TRBJ2-2, with 13 bases identical to TRBD2. The sequences come from PBMCs, collected after 12 months of ibrutinib treatment. The DNA of the CDR3 is TGTGCCAGCAGCTCCGGGACTAGCGGGGTTATGAACACCGGGGAGCTGTTTTTT. Translated, it gives CASSSGTSGVMNTGELFF. Complete variable domain (other parts from reference TRBV5-6 and TRBJ2-2): DAGVTQSPTHLIKTRGQQVTLRCSPKSGHDTVSWYQQALGQGPQFIFQYYEEEERQRGNFPDRFSGHQFPNYSSELNVNALLLGDSALYLCASSSGTSGVMNTGELFFGEGSRLTVL.